Listed below are T cell receptor beta chains from one sample, sequenced in a study of spatial heterogeneity in lung cancer. TCRdb called the 5' RACE reads again in MiXCR, with one record for every CDR3 protein. This repertoire shows about 70,000 distinct CDR3 sequences, 7.5% to 10% found once; its top ten account for more than 1.5%. The sequenced sample was PBMCs, obtained at follow-up. The receptors shown here come from a female donor with early-stage non-small cell lung cancer. CDR3s include the opening cysteine and the closing phenylalanine or tryptophan. The D gene is left open where the match is weak. The size field is filled for only some rows; it gives once, few, many or a size class.

>many|TRBJ2-1|TRBV20-1|TRBD2
TGCAGTGCTACGGCTAGCGGAAATGAGCAGTTCTTC
CSATASGNEQFF
>NA|TRBJ2-1|TRBV5-1|NA
TGCGCCAGCAGCCCAGGGACAGCGGGGACTCAAGAGCAGTTCTTC
CASSPGTAGTQEQFF
>many|TRBJ2-2|TRBV7-6|NA
TGTGCCAGCAGCTCAGGGACAAACACCGGGGAGCTGTTTTTT
CASSSGTNTGELFF
>many|TRBJ2-3|TRBV4-2|NA
TGTGCCAGCAGCCCCGTATCCCCCACAGATACGCAGTATTTT
CASSPVSPTDTQYF
>few|TRBJ1-5|TRBV6-5|NA
TGTGCCAGCAGTTATGGCAGGGGTCAGCCCCAGCATTTT
CASSYGRGQPQHF
>many|TRBJ2-7|TRBV27|NA
TGTGCCAGCAGTTTCGTGGCAGGAGCCCAAACCTACGAGCAGTACTTC
CASSFVAGAQTYEQYF
>NA|TRBJ2-1|TRBV5-1|TRBD2
TGCGCCAGCAGCCGGCGGACTAGCGGGACCTACTACAATGAGCAGTTCTTC
CASSRRTSGTYYNEQFF
>few|TRBJ1-5|TRBV28|TRBD1
TGTGCCAGCAGCCCTAACAGGGGAGGGCGGCCCCAGCATTTT
CASSPNRGGRPQHF
>NA|TRBJ2-1|TRBV5-1|TRBD2
TGCGCCAGCAGCTCGCGAGCGGGAGGAGGGGCAAATGAGCAGTTCTTC
CASSSRAGGGANEQFF
>many|TRBJ2-7|TRBV12-3/TRBV12-4|NA
TGTGCCAGCAGTCTTCGGGGCCACCCGGACAGCTCCGAGCAGTACTTC
CASSLRGHPDSSEQYF
>few|TRBJ2-3|TRBV30|NA
TGTGCCTGGAGTAAGGGAGGGGGAGATACGCAGTATTTT
CAWSKGGGDTQYF
>NA|TRBJ2-1|TRBV20-1|TRBD1
TGCAGTGCTAGAGAAGAACAGGGGGCCTATGAGCAGTTCTTC
CSAREEQGAYEQFF
>many|TRBJ1-6|TRBV15|NA
TGTGCCACCAGCAGAGCGAGGACCAGTCGGGATTCACCCCTCCACTTT
CATSRARTSRDSPLHF
>NA|TRBJ2-1|TRBV11-1|NA
TGTGCCAGCAGCTTAGCGACAAGGGGGAACCTATACAATGAGCAGTTCTTC
CASSLATRGNLYNEQFF
>NA|TRBJ1-5|TRBV29-1|TRBD1
TGCAGCGTGGCCTTCACGGGACAGGGCAATCAGCCCCAGCATTTT
CSVAFTGQGNQPQHF
>NA|TRBJ2-3|TRBV27|TRBD2
TGTGCCAGCAGTTTATCGTTGGCTAGCGGTTACACAGATACGCAGTATTTT
CASSLSLASGYTDTQYF